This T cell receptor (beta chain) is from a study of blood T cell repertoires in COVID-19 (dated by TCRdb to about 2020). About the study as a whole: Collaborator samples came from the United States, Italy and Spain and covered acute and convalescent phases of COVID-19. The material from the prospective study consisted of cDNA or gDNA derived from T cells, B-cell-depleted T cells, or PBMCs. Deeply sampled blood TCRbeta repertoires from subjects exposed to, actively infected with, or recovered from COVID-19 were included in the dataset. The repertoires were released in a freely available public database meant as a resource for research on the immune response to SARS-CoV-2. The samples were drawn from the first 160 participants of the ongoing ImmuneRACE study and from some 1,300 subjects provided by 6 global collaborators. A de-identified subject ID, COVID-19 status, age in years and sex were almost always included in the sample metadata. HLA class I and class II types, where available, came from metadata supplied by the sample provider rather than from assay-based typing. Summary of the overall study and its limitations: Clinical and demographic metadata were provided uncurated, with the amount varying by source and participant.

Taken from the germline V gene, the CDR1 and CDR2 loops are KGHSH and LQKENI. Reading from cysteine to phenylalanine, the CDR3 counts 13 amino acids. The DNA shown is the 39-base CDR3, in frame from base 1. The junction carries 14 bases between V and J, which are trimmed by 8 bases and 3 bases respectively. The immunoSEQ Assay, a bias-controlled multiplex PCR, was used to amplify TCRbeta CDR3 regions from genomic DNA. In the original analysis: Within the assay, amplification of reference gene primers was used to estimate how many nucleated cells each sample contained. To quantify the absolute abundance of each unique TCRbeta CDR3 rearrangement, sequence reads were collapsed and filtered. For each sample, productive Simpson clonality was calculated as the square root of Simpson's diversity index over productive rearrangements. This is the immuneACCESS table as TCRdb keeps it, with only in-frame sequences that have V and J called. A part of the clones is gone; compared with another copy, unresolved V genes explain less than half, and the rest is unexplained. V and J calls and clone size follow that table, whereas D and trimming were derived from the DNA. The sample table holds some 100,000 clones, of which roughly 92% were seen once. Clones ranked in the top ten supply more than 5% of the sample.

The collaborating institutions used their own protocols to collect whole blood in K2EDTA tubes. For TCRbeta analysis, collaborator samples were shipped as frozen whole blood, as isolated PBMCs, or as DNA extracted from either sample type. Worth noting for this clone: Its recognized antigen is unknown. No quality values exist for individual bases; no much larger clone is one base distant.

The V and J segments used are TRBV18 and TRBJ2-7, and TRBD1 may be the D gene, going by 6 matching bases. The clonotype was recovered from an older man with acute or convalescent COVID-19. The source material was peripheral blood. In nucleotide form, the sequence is TGTGCCAGCACGACAGGTGAACACTACGAGCAGTACTTC. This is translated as CASTTGEHYEQYF.